This record concerns one T cell receptor beta chain sequence. V was cut by 2 bases and J by 4 bases, with 9 bases left in between. The CDR3 consists of 14 residues. Germline V gene sequence: CDR1 SGHTA, CDR2 FQGNSA. The source of the sample is a study of control samples from healthy donors and cancer patients. Profiled with immunoSEQ multiplex PCR; TCRdb holds only in-frame clones, not every one. The table includes just over 150,000 clones, 70% to 90% detected once. The source material was blood. This sequence was found in a man between 25 and 39 years old in good health. The chain recombines TRBV7-2 with TRBJ2-1, with unresolved D. Here the CDR3 reads CASSLQPSYNEQFF. The CDR3 DNA reads TGTGCCAGCAGCTTACAACCCTCGTACAATGAGCAGTTCTTC.